The clone carrying this T cell receptor beta chain was observed many times. Preparation of the TCRbeta library used unique molecular identifiers. MiXCR, run by TCRdb on the PCR reads, gives a single entry per CDR3 protein. Of 900,000 or so distinct CDR3 sequences in the sample, less than 20% were seen once. This CDR3 region has 16 residues. Germline-derived CDR1 and CDR2 are MNHEY and SVGAGI. V gave up 3 bases and J gave up 0 bases, with 9 bases separating them. These data belong to a study of T-cell reconstitution after alpha-beta-depleted transplantation in children. The chain carries TRBV6-5 and TRBJ2-6; perhaps TRBD1 as D (5 bases). The sample was PBMCs, mostly from graft donor cells, taken 360 days after TCRalphabeta/CD19-depleted stem cell transplant. The TCR sequence derives from a male patient between 5 and 17 years old who had a stem cell transplant for acute lymphoblastic leukemia, so the T cells may come from the graft donor. The CDR3 region has the DNA TGTGCCAGCAGTTATCCTAGGGGCTCTGGGGCCAACGTCCTGACTTTC. Amino acid sequence: CASSYPRGSGANVLTF.